This is a list of T cell receptor beta chains from one sample in a study of cytomegalovirus exposure and HLA in healthy donors. The data were produced by immunoSEQ multiplex PCR, yet TCRdb's version contains in-frame clones alone and is incomplete. The sample consists of roughly 100,000 clones, just over 75% of them appearing once. Sequences were obtained from PBMCs. The receptors come from a man aged 35-49 years in good health and CMV-seropositive. Each CDR3 is given with its conserved first and last residue. D genes are given only for firm matches. For some rows the clone size is stated as once, few or many, or as a class when expanded; others skip it.

len	abundance	v_gene	d_gene	j_gene	CDR3aa	CDR3nt
17	NA	TRBV30	NA	TRBJ2-6	CAWSVSSASGWANVLTF	TGTGCCTGGAGTGTAAGTTCGGCTTCGGGGTGGGCCAACGTCCTGACTTTC
19	few	TRBV7-2	TRBD2	TRBJ2-2	CASSSRGTSGRRSAGELFF	TGTGCCAGCAGCTCCCGTGGGACTAGCGGGCGGCGGTCGGCCGGGGAGCTGTTTTTT
16	NA	TRBV29-1	TRBD1	TRBJ1-2	CSVEDPRDRGVSGYTF	TGCAGCGTTGAAGACCCCCGGGACAGGGGGGTTAGTGGCTACACCTTC
15	NA	TRBV5-5	NA	TRBJ2-5	CASSLVAGLQETQYF	TGTGCCAGCAGCTTAGTGGCAGGACTTCAAGAGACCCAGTACTTC
15	few	TRBV4-2	NA	TRBJ2-1	CASSPPGRVGDEQFF	TGTGCCAGCAGCCCCCCTGGCAGGGTTGGCGATGAGCAGTTCTTC
15	few	TRBV7-6	TRBD2	TRBJ2-7	CASSLAPGTTYEQYF	TGTGCCAGCAGCTTAGCGCCAGGGACTACCTACGAGCAGTACTTC
16	NA	TRBV4-3	NA	TRBJ2-1	CASSQARGVGAGEQFF	TGCGCCAGCAGCCAAGCTAGGGGAGTGGGGGCGGGTGAGCAGTTCTTC
13	NA	TRBV7-6	NA	TRBJ2-7	CASSLGAGDEQYF	TGTGCCAGCAGCTTAGGCGCAGGGGACGAGCAGTACTTC
15	NA	TRBV18	NA	TRBJ2-7	CASSPQGTGYYEQYF	TGTGCCAGCTCACCACAAGGAACAGGCTACTACGAGCAGTACTTC
14	NA	TRBV5-5	NA	TRBJ2-3	CASSSLRPGDTQYF	TGTGCCAGCAGCTCGCTTCGTCCAGGCGATACGCAGTATTTT
12	NA	TRBV13	NA	TRBJ1-2	CASSRGAFGYTF	TGTGCCAGCAGCCGCGGTGCCTTTGGCTACACCTTC
13	once	TRBV12-5	NA	TRBJ1-2	CASGLSYLPGYTF	TGTGCTAGTGGTTTGAGCTATCTACCCGGCTACACCTTC
14	few	TRBV4-2	TRBD2	TRBJ2-7	CASSQGRANYEQYF	TGTGCCAGCAGCCAGGGGAGGGCGAACTACGAGCAGTACTTC
17	once	TRBV6-1	NA	TRBJ2-6	CASSEGQKFSGANGLTF	TGTGCCAGCAGTGAAGGACAGAAGTTCTCTGGGGCCAACGGCCTGACTTTC
16	NA	TRBV9	NA	TRBJ1-4	CASSPQAGATNEKLFF	TGTGCCAGCAGCCCTCAAGCGGGTGCAACTAATGAAAAACTGTTTTTT
15	once	TRBV10-3	TRBD1	TRBJ2-1	CAISETLGQGNEQFF	TGTGCCATCAGTGAGACTCTAGGACAGGGCAATGAGCAGTTCTTC
13	few	TRBV6-6	NA	TRBJ1-1	CASSSQMNTEAFF	TGTGCCAGCAGTTCCCAAATGAACACTGAAGCTTTCTTT
18	once	TRBV6-4	TRBD2	TRBJ2-3	CASRALGTSGRGTDTQYF	TGTGCCAGCAGGGCCCTTGGGACTAGCGGGAGGGGCACAGATACGCAGTATTTT
16	NA	TRBV9	TRBD2	TRBJ2-7	CASSETGTSGGYEQYF	TGTGCCAGCAGCGAGACAGGGACTAGCGGGGGGTACGAGCAGTACTTC
16	NA	TRBV14	TRBD1	TRBJ1-6	CASSPPGTGGNSPLHF	TGTGCCAGCAGCCCGCCCGGGACAGGGGGGAATTCACCCCTCCACTTT
16	NA	TRBV5-4	TRBD2	TRBJ2-1	CASSLDLAGGYNEQFF	TGTGCCAGCAGCTTGGATCTAGCGGGAGGTTACAATGAGCAGTTCTTC
14	NA	TRBV4-1	NA	TRBJ1-5	CASSHRQMPRPQHF	TGCGCCAGCAGCCATCGACAGATGCCTCGGCCCCAGCATTTT
13	NA	TRBV14	NA	TRBJ2-2	CASSPGLSGELFF	TGTGCCAGCAGCCCGGGGTTGTCCGGGGAGCTGTTTTTT
15	few	TRBV5-1	NA	TRBJ2-5	CASSAWAGFQETQYF	TGCGCCAGCAGCGCGTGGGCGGGATTCCAAGAGACCCAGTACTTC
16	NA	TRBV7-9	TRBD1	TRBJ2-1	CASSLSPGQGDNEQFF	TGTGCCAGCAGTTTATCGCCGGGACAGGGGGACAATGAGCAGTTCTTC
20	NA	TRBV5-8	TRBD1	TRBJ2-7	CASSLATGQFAPSSSYEQYF	TGTGCCAGCAGCTTGGCAACGGGACAGTTTGCCCCATCGAGCTCCTACGAGCAGTACTTC
14	NA	TRBV7-2	TRBD1	TRBJ2-3	CASSWDRDGDTQYF	TGTGCCAGCAGCTGGGACAGGGATGGAGATACGCAGTATTTT
14	few	TRBV5-6	TRBD1	TRBJ1-1	CASSTGTANTEAFF	TGTGCCAGCAGCACCGGGACAGCGAACACTGAAGCTTTCTTT
12	NA	TRBV7-3	NA	TRBJ1-2	CASSLDTRGYTF	TGTGCCAGCAGCTTGGACACCCGAGGCTACACCTTC
17	NA	TRBV15	NA	TRBJ2-1	CATSRTQGGGAYNEQFF	TGTGCCACCAGCAGAACCCAGGGAGGGGGGGCCTACAATGAGCAGTTCTTC
13	NA	TRBV28	TRBD1	TRBJ2-5	CASSFGQGGTQYF	TGTGCCAGCAGTTTTGGACAGGGTGGGACCCAGTACTTC
14	NA	TRBV7-9	TRBD2	TRBJ2-5	CASSSPQTSGRLYF	TGTGCCAGCAGCTCCCCACAGACTAGCGGGAGGTTGTACTTC
15	NA	TRBV7-2	TRBD1	TRBJ1-1	CASSPWTGKNTEAFF	TGTGCCAGCAGCCCCTGGACAGGGAAGAACACTGAAGCTTTCTTT
17	NA	TRBV5-6	NA	TRBJ1-1	CASSPPARVRMNTEAFF	TGTGCCAGCAGCCCGCCCGCCAGGGTGAGGATGAACACTGAAGCTTTCTTT
14	NA	TRBV5-6	TRBD1	TRBJ1-2	CASSQGQTNYGYTF	TGTGCCAGCAGCCAGGGACAGACTAACTATGGCTACACCTTC
15	NA	TRBV6-5	NA	TRBJ2-7	CASSLEGGGIYEQYF	TGTGCCAGCAGCCTCGAGGGAGGGGGGATCTACGAGCAGTACTTC
15	NA	TRBV7-9	NA	TRBJ1-6	CASSLATTGMPPLHF	TGTGCCAGCAGCTTAGCAACCACAGGGATGCCACCCCTCCACTTT
15	NA	TRBV27	TRBD2	TRBJ2-1	CASSSGTSAYNEQFF	TGTGCCAGCAGTTCCGGGACTAGCGCCTACAATGAGCAGTTCTTC
14	NA	TRBV10-3	TRBD1	TRBJ2-2	CAISDTGVTGELFF	TGTGCCATCAGCGACACAGGGGTCACCGGGGAGCTGTTTTTT
18	NA	TRBV7-9	NA	TRBJ2-3	CASSLGAGGSGPTDTQYF	TGTGCCAGCAGCTTAGGGGCAGGTGGTAGCGGACCCACAGATACGCAGTATTTT
15	NA	TRBV5-6	TRBD2	TRBJ2-1	CASNYLAGPYNEQFF	TGTGCCAGCAACTACCTAGCGGGCCCCTACAATGAGCAGTTCTTC
13	once	TRBV28	TRBD1	TRBJ1-5	CASTLTGWEPQHF	TGTGCCAGCACCTTGACAGGGTGGGAGCCCCAGCATTTT
15	NA	TRBV6-5	TRBD2	TRBJ2-7	CASSPGSGGTYEQYF	TGTGCCAGCAGCCCCGGGAGCGGGGGTACGTACGAGCAGTACTTC
15	once	TRBV5-6	NA	TRBJ1-3	CASSLGGSSGNTIYF	TGTGCCAGCAGCTTGGGCGGTAGCTCTGGAAACACCATATATTTT
15	few	TRBV4-3	NA	TRBJ1-1	CASSQDIGYVPEAFF	TGCGCCAGCAGCCAAGATATCGGGTATGTACCTGAAGCTTTCTTT
15	NA	TRBV11-3	NA	TRBJ2-7	CASSPGDSHTGGQYF	TGTGCCAGCAGCCCCGGGGACTCCCACACCGGTGGGCAGTACTTC
14	NA	TRBV12-5	TRBD1	TRBJ1-1	CASGTQGARVEAFF	TGTGCTAGTGGTACTCAGGGGGCGCGGGTTGAAGCTTTCTTT
20	once	TRBV12-1	NA	TRBJ2-6	CASSFGTELAGAAGANGLTF	TGTGCCAGCAGCTTTGGAACAGAACTAGCGGGGGCGGCTGGGGCCAACGGCCTGACTTTC
16	NA	TRBV11-3	TRBD1	TRBJ1-1	CASNDGQGAGSTEAFF	TGTGCCAGCAATGACGGGCAGGGGGCTGGGAGCACTGAAGCTTTCTTT
18	NA	TRBV7-8	NA	TRBJ2-6	CASSLGGGVVSGANVLTF	TGTGCCAGCAGCTTAGGAGGGGGAGTTGTAAGTGGGGCCAACGTCCTGACTTTC
16	few	TRBV4-3	NA	TRBJ2-3	CASSQDRTGRIDTQYF	TGCGCCAGCAGCCAAGATCGGACGGGGAGGATAGATACGCAGTATTTT
13	NA	TRBV15	NA	TRBJ2-7	CATSSRNSHEQYF	TGTGCCACCAGCAGCAGGAACTCGCACGAGCAGTACTTC
16	NA	TRBV12-5	TRBD1	TRBJ1-5	CASGFMTGANNQPQHF	TGTGCTAGTGGTTTCATGACAGGGGCGAACAATCAGCCCCAGCATTTT
14	NA	TRBV5-6	TRBD1	TRBJ2-2	CASSATGGFGELFF	TGTGCCAGCAGCGCGACAGGGGGGTTTGGGGAGCTGTTTTTT
14	NA	TRBV4-1	NA	TRBJ1-2	CASSQVGVLYGYTF	TGCGCCAGCAGCCAAGTAGGGGTCCTCTATGGCTACACCTTC